One and the same sample provided the 17 T cell receptor beta chains below, sequenced in a study of blood T cells in healthy people across ages. Then a second PCR, running roughly 7 to 11 cycles, was carried out with a sample-barcoded 5' primer and a J-beta primer mix. TCRdb re-derived calls from the 5' RACE reads in MiXCR, one entry per CDR3 protein. The sample yields roughly 1,800,000 distinct CDR3 sequences, around half seen once. Specimen: blood. The receptors stem from a woman aged 40-49 years in good health.

The chain has TRBV29-1 and TRBJ1-2; TRBD1 might be the D (6 bases). Looked up from germline, CDR1 is SQVTM and CDR2 is ANQGSEA. Trimming removed 8 bases at V and 0 bases at J, with 10 bases between. The CDR3 contains 12 residues. The CDR3 region has the DNA TGCAGCTCGGGGGACACTAACTATGGCTACACCTTC. It encodes CSSGDTNYGYTF.

This clonotype occurred many times. The CDR3 sequence is CSARGHRRDTQYF. The CDR3 DNA reads TGCAGTGCTAGAGGACACCGGAGGGATACGCAGTATTTT. The chain carries TRBV20-1 and TRBJ2-3, with TRBD2 as a possible D gene (5 bases). CDR3 size: 13 residues. The V gene's germline CDR1 is DFQATT and CDR2 SNEGSKA (reference sequence). The V and J ends lost 1 base and 6 bases respectively, with 11 bases between them.

V and J are TRBV24-1 and TRBJ2-1; 14 bases match TRBD2. V lost 0 bases and J lost 7; bases outside the gene matches: 7. Per the germline V gene, CDR1 is KGHDR and CDR2 is SFDVKD. The CDR3 loop spans 18 amino acids. This CDR3 reads CATSDLRTSGGPPNEQFF. For the CDR3, the DNA is TGTGCCACCAGTGATTTGCGGACTAGCGGGGGGCCTCCGAATGAGCAGTTCTTC.

The chain recombines TRBV12-3 or TRBV12-4 with TRBJ2-3, with D perhaps matching TRBD1 or TRBD2 (7 bases each). This CDR3 is built from 14 residues. Trimming took off 7 bases at V and 7 bases at J, with 18 bases between the two ends. The DNA for the CDR3 is TGTGCCAGCATACCCAGGGGGACTATACATACGCAGTATTTT. Translated, it gives CASIPRGTIHTQYF.

The V gene is TRBV18, the J gene TRBJ2-7; the D is unclear. Trimming took off 0 bases at V and 2 bases at J, with 14 bases between the two ends. The length of the CDR3 is 16 residues. CDR1 is KGHSH and CDR2 is LQKENI in the germline V gene. CDR3 in amino acids: CASSPPVQVSPYEQYF. CDR3 sequence (DNA): TGTGCCAGCTCACCACCGGTACAAGTGTCCCCCTACGAGCAGTACTTC.

The rearrangement joins TRBV10-3 to TRBJ2-7, with D maybe TRBD2 (5 bases). The J call may not be correct, given that the DNA end is closer to TRBJ2-5. The CDR3 consists of 11 residues. CDR1 is ENHRY and CDR2 is SYGVKD in the germline V gene. The CDR3 nucleotides are TGTGCCATCAGTGAAGGAGGGACCCAGTACTTC. It translates to CAISEGGTQYF.

This clonotype was observed a handful of times. The chain carries TRBV7-2 and TRBJ2-5; 15 bases are shared with TRBD2. The CDR3 extends over 17 amino acids. Germline values: CDR1 SGHTA, CDR2 FQGNSA. Unmatched junction bases numbered 9, after V lost 4 bases and J lost 6 bases. The CDR3 here is CASSSGLAGGRTKTQYF. CDR3 DNA: TGTGCCAGCAGCTCCGGACTAGCGGGGGGGCGGACGAAGACCCAGTACTTC.

This chain links TRBV11-2 with TRBJ1-2; possibly TRBD1 for D (6 bases). V lost 5 bases and J 8 bases, leaving 18 bases between the germline ends. Germline V gives CDR1 SGHAT, CDR2 FQNNGV. This CDR3 spans 14 amino acids. CDR3 protein: CASSPSYGGGGYTF. CDR3 DNA: TGTGCCAGCAGCCCATCCTACGGGGGCGGAGGCTACACCTTC.

This clonotype was seen a few times. The V gene is TRBV6-5, the J gene TRBJ2-1, with 8 bases lining up with TRBD1. Germline V gene data show CDR1 as MNHEY and CDR2 as SVGAGI. J gave up 6 bases and V 7 bases, and 5 bases lay outside the gene matches. The CDR3 runs to 13 residues. The CDR3 DNA follows: TGTGCCAGCAAGACAGGGGCGATCAATGAGCAGTTCTTC. Translated: CASKTGAINEQFF.

The chain carries TRBV6-2 or TRBV6-3 and TRBJ2-3; TRBD2 agrees at 13 bases. The CDR3 extends over 21 amino acids. Per the germline V gene, CDR1 is MNHEY and CDR2 is SVGEGT. J was trimmed by 0 bases and V by 5 bases; bases with no gene match: 17. The CDR3: CASSDPRLAGGPSSSTDTQYF. DNA for the CDR3: TGTGCCAGCAGTGATCCAAGACTAGCGGGGGGCCCTTCTTCTAGCACAGATACGCAGTATTTT.

The chain is built from TRBV6-1 and TRBJ2-7; TRBD1 agrees at 7 bases. CDR1 is MNHNS and CDR2 is SASEGT in the germline V gene. There are 14 residues in the CDR3. V dropped 7 bases and J dropped 4; count of bases not matched to a gene: 10. CDR3 bases: TGTGCCAGCATATCCCGGACAGGAAAATACGAGCAGTACTTC. Protein: CASISRTGKYEQYF.

The table lists this clonotype with a few counts. The chain couples TRBV5-5 to TRBJ1-2; D not certain. The germline gives CDR1 SGHKS, CDR2 YYEKEE (reference sequence). The ends were cut back, 1 base at V and 7 bases at J, with 14 bases in the middle. The CDR3 covers 14 residues. In DNA, the CDR3 is TGTGCCAGCAGCTTGCGGTCAGGAGGCATTGGCTACACCTTC. Amino acids: CASSLRSGGIGYTF. Supplemented by reference TRBV5-5 and TRBJ1-2, the full variable domain reads DAGVTQSPTHLIKTRGQQVTLRCSPISGHKSVSWYQQVLGQGPQFIFQYYEKEERGRGNFPDRFSARQFPNYSSELNVNALLLGDSALYLCASSLRSGGIGYTFGSGTRLTVV.

Points on this clonotype: At one of its ends the junction is not consistent with the germline gene, which may arise from a read error. This sequence joins TRBV6-6 and TRBJ1-6; D is ambiguous. The CDR3 runs to 13 residues. Germline V lookup: CDR1 MNHNY, CDR2 SVGAGI (reference sequence). Here the CDR3 reads CANSFGYNSPLHF. In DNA form, the CDR3 reads TGTGCCAACAGTTTCGGTTATAATTCACCCCTCCACTTT.

This clonotype was picked up a small number of times. The rearrangement uses TRBV27 and TRBJ1-5, with D possibly TRBD1 on 5 matching bases. Germline CDR1 and CDR2: MNHEY and SMNVEV (reference sequence). The CDR3 contains 14 residues. V lost 3 bases to trimming and J lost 7 bases, with 13 bases between them. The CDR3 nucleotides read TGTGCCAGCAGTTTCAGGGAAGGGGTCCAGCCCCAGCATTTT. Translating it yields CASSFREGVQPQHF.

This clonotype was found many times. The chain links TRBV7-9 to TRBJ1-2; 11 nucleotides line up with TRBD1. This CDR3 has 15 amino acids. The germline V gene has CDR1 SEHNR and CDR2 FQNEAQ (reference sequence). J gave up 4 bases and V 1 base, and 2 bases lay outside the gene matches. CDR3 nucleotide sequence: TGTGCCAGCAGCTTAGGCGGACAGGGGGCCTATGGCTACACCTTC. It encodes CASSLGGQGAYGYTF. The full variable domain, rest sourced from reference TRBV7-9 and TRBJ1-2, is DTGVSQNPRHKITKRGQNVTFRCDPISEHNRLYWYRQTLGQGPEFLTYFQNEAQLEKSRLLSDRFSAERPKGSFSTLEIQRTEQGDSAMYLCASSLGGQGAYGYTFGSGTRLTVV.

This rearrangement joins TRBV5-5 to TRBJ2-2; 9 nucleotides match TRBD1. The CDR3 is 17 amino acids. In germline, CDR1 is SGHKS, CDR2 YYEKEE (reference sequence). V gave up 1 base and J gave up 6 bases; unmatched junction bases: 10. CDR3 region: CASSLRGTGNLAGELFF. In nucleotides, the CDR3 is TGTGCCAGCAGCTTGCGTGGGACAGGGAATTTGGCCGGGGAGCTGTTTTTT. The full variable domain, in which reference TRBV5-5 and TRBJ2-2 provide the parts outside the CDR3, is DAGVTQSPTHLIKTRGQQVTLRCSPISGHKSVSWYQQVLGQGPQFIFQYYEKEERGRGNFPDRFSARQFPNYSSELNVNALLLGDSALYLCASSLRGTGNLAGELFFGEGSRLTVL.

This clonotype was found a few times. CDR3 in DNA: TGCAGTGCTAGCCGGCAGGGGCGTGAGCAGTTCTTC. Its translation: CSASRQGREQFF. The chain links TRBV20-1 to TRBJ2-1, with D tentatively TRBD1 (6 bases). The CDR3 consists of 12 residues. The germline gives CDR1 DFQATT, CDR2 SNEGSKA (reference sequence). The V end was cut by 3 bases, the J end by 9 bases, with 12 bases between.